What follows are 26 T cell receptor beta chains derived from one specimen sequenced in a study of blood T cells in healthy people across ages. Next came a second PCR, run for about 6 to 11 cycles, which used a sample-barcoded 5' primer along with a J-beta primer mix. TCRdb processed the 5' RACE reads anew with MiXCR; each CDR3 protein has one entry. This sample yields 1.6 million or so distinct CDR3 sequences, of which 34% are seen a single time; approximately 10% belongs to the top ten. The sample was blood. These receptors were taken from a woman aged 25 to 39 in good health.

The chain combines TRBV9 with TRBJ2-5; D gene ambiguous. Trimming pared 2 bases from V and 5 bases from J, leaving 13 bases between. CDR1 and CDR2 (germline): SGDLS, YYNGEE. The CDR3 length is 14 residues. The CDR3 coding sequence is TGTGCCAGCAGCGTGGAGTCCCAATTGGAGACCCAGTACTTC. This sequence encodes CASSVESQLETQYF.

This clonotype has only a few counts. This chain uses TRBV5-1 with TRBJ1-1; the match to TRBD1 covers 7 bases. The CDR3 spans 13 residues. Germline loops: CDR1 SGHRS, CDR2 YFSETQ. The V gene end was trimmed by 0 bases and the J gene end by 10 bases; junction bases not matched to a gene: 6. CDR3 sequence (DNA): TGCGCCAGCAGCTTGGAAGGGGGCAGGGGAGCTTTCTTT. The encoded protein is CASSLEGGRGAFF.

This chain uses TRBV5-1 with TRBJ2-4, with 9 nucleotides matching TRBD1. TRBJ2-5 matches the DNA end more closely, so the J call is doubtful. Germline V gives CDR1 SGHRS, CDR2 YFSETQ. The length of the CDR3 is 16 residues. CDR3 bases: TGCGCCAGCAGCTCCCGCCCACAGGGGGCCCAAGAGACCCAGTACTTC. It specifies CASSSRPQGAQETQYF.

This clonotype was picked up a small number of times. The genes are TRBV25-1 and TRBJ1-2; TRBD1 might be the D (6 bases). Germline values: CDR1 MGHDK, CDR2 SYGVNS. The CDR3 has 12 residues. Trimming left V 10 bases short and J 4 bases short, with 13 bases between. CDR3 protein: CATQDSLYGYTF. CDR3 sequence (DNA): TGTGCCACCCAGGACAGCCTCTATGGCTACACCTTC.

The chain links TRBV15 to TRBJ2-6; weak D call: TRBD1 (6 bases). V lost 2 bases, J lost 3 bases, and 11 bases lay in between. CDR3 length: 16 amino acids. Germline assignment: CDR1 LNHNV and CDR2 YYDKDF (reference sequence). The CDR3 region has the DNA TGTGCCACCAGCAGATTAAACAGGGATGGGGCCAACGTCCTGACTTTC. It yields the protein CATSRLNRDGANVLTF.

The chain is built from TRBV4-1 and TRBJ1-1, with 8 bases identical to TRBD1. The germline gives CDR1 MGHRA, CDR2 YSYEKL. The V and J ends lost 0 bases and 6 bases, in that order; junction bases with no gene match: 6. This CDR3 comprises 15 residues. The CDR3 reads CASSQDRGLVAEAFF. CDR3 DNA sequence: TGCGCCAGCAGCCAAGACAGGGGGCTAGTCGCTGAAGCTTTCTTT.

This clonotype was counted only a few times. V is TRBV2 and J is TRBJ2-2; 8 bases are shared with TRBD2. The CDR3 runs 16 residues. Germline V lookup: CDR1 SNHLY, CDR2 FYNNEI. V was clipped by 4 bases and J by 4 bases; unmatched bases: 8. The CDR3 here is CASSASGRSVTGELFF. In nucleotides, the CDR3 is TGTGCCAGCAGTGCCAGCGGGAGATCGGTCACCGGGGAGCTGTTTTTT.

This sequence joins TRBV5-1 and TRBJ2-3, with TRBD2 matching over 8 bases. The V gene's germline CDR1 is SGHRS and CDR2 YFSETQ. The CDR3 totals 17 residues. The V and J ends lost 4 bases and 2 bases, in that order; junction bases with no gene match: 12. CDR3 DNA sequence: TGCGCCAGCAGCCCCCCCCGACTAGCGAAAGACACAGATACGCAGTATTTT. It codes for CASSPPRLAKDTDTQYF.

V is TRBV20-1 and J is TRBJ2-7, with D maybe TRBD2 (6 bases). The germline V and J ends were trimmed by 6 bases and 8 bases, with 23 bases remaining between them. The length of the CDR3 is 14 residues. Germline V CDR1 and CDR2: DFQATT, SNEGSKA (reference sequence). The CDR3 DNA reads TGCAGTGCCCTCCCTCCCGGGAGCGTCTCCCAGCAGTACTTC. This gives the protein CSALPPGSVSQQYF.

The chain has TRBV20-1 and TRBJ2-5; 13 bases match TRBD2. The V segment lost 6 bases and the J segment 3 bases; nucleotides outside the gene matches: 4. Germline values: CDR1 DFQATT, CDR2 SNEGSKA (reference sequence). The CDR3 is 14 amino acids. CDR3 amino acids: CSATGTSGKETQYF. Written as DNA, the CDR3 is TGCAGTGCAACCGGGACTAGCGGGAAAGAGACCCAGTACTTC.

DNA of the CDR3: TGTGCCAGCAGCGCAGCGATAGGACAGTCTTCACCCCTCCACTTT. Protein: CASSAAIGQSSPLHF. The V gene is TRBV9, the J gene TRBJ1-6; D is possibly TRBD1 (6 bases). Germline V CDR1 and CDR2: SGDLS, YYNGEE. This CDR3 is built from 15 residues. V lost 3 bases to trimming and J lost 9 bases, with 16 bases between them.

About this clonotype: A read error may be the cause here, since a much bigger clone is one base away. The chain links TRBV20-1 to TRBJ1-2; the D gene is possibly TRBD1 (6 bases). This CDR3 contains 12 residues. V lost 3 bases and J lost 7, with 12 bases in between. The germline V gene encodes CDR1 DFQATT and CDR2 SNEGSKA (reference sequence). The DNA for the CDR3 is TGCAGTGCTAGTCTACAGGGCTGTGGCTACACCTTC. It codes for CSASLQGCGYTF.

The V and J genes are TRBV6-6 and TRBJ2-3; D possibly corresponds to TRBD2 (7 bases). There are 14 residues in the CDR3. V was clipped by 1 base and J by 6 bases, with 11 bases between them. CDR1 and CDR2 (germline): MNHNY, SVGAGI (reference sequence). Written as DNA, the CDR3 is TGTGCCAGCAGTTACTGGCGGGGGCGGGATACGCAGTATTTT. Translation gives CASSYWRGRDTQYF.

The rearrangement links TRBV11-2 to TRBJ2-1; TRBD2 aligns across 8 bases. The CDR3 sequence is 15 residues long. Germline CDR1 SGHAT, CDR2 FQNNGV. Germline trimming cut 5 bases from V and 8 bases from J; bases unmatched to any gene: 11. For the CDR3, the DNA is TGTGCCAGCAGCCTGGGGGGGACTAGTATTTATGAGCAGTTCTTC. Its translation is CASSLGGTSIYEQFF.

CDR3 sequence: CATSRDSGENTEAFF. DNA for the CDR3: TGTGCCACCAGCAGAGATAGTGGGGAGAACACTGAAGCTTTCTTT. The chain employs TRBV15 and TRBJ1-1, with D hard to call. The V end lost 0 bases, the J end lost 1 base, and 9 bases lay between the germline ends. Germline values: CDR1 LNHNV, CDR2 YYDKDF (reference sequence). The CDR3 contains 15 residues.

CDR3 in amino acids: CASSLGDRGPSEQFF. The CDR3 nucleotides are TGTGCCAGCAGCTTGGGGGACAGGGGGCCGAGTGAGCAGTTCTTC. The chain recombines TRBV11-2 with TRBJ2-1, with 12 bases fitting TRBD1. The CDR3 is 15 residues long. Germline lookup yields CDR1 SGHAT and CDR2 FQNNGV. Trimming took 3 bases from V and 9 from J; bases not matched to a gene: 6. The whole variable domain, remainder taken from reference TRBV11-2 and TRBJ2-1, is EAGVAQSPRYKIIEKRQSVAFWCNPISGHATLYWYQQILGQGPKLLIQFQNNGVVDDSQLPKDRFSAERLKGVDSTLKIQPAKLEDSAVYLCASSLGDRGPSEQFFGPGTRLTVL.

This clonotype was counted between two and nine times. V usage is TRBV20-1 and J usage is TRBJ1-5; no definite D call. The CDR3 has 15 residues. Germline V gene data show CDR1 as DFQATT and CDR2 as SNEGSKA (reference sequence). The V end was cut by 0 bases, the J end by 6 bases, with 15 bases between. Here the CDR3 reads CSARDQTAGVQPQHF. CDR3 nucleotide sequence: TGCAGTGCTAGAGACCAAACCGCCGGGGTTCAGCCCCAGCATTTT.

This clonotype was seen many times. J is TRBJ2-1 and V is TRBV15, with 7 positions matching TRBD2. In germline, CDR1 is LNHNV, CDR2 YYDKDF (reference sequence). Trimming cost V 3 bases and J 7 bases; bases outside gene matches: 9. The CDR3 has 15 amino acids. This CDR3 is CATSSKRGSGNEQFF. The CDR3 DNA reads TGTGCCACCAGCAGTAAGCGGGGAAGCGGGAATGAGCAGTTCTTC.

The J gene is TRBJ2-7, the V gene TRBV20-1; 7 bases fit TRBD1. The J segment lost 9 bases and the V segment lost 4 bases, leaving 9 bases of the junction unmatched. In germline, CDR1 is DFQATT, CDR2 SNEGSKA (reference sequence). There are 12 residues in the CDR3. DNA for the CDR3: TGCAGTGCTACGGGACAGCTTCCCGCGCAGTACTTC. Translated: CSATGQLPAQYF.

The J gene is TRBJ1-1, the V gene TRBV29-1, with D unclear. CDR3 size: 14 residues. The germline V and J ends were trimmed by 1 base and 0 bases, with 9 bases remaining between them. The V gene's germline CDR1 is SQVTM and CDR2 ANQGSEA. The DNA of the CDR3 is TGCAGCGTTGAAGCGGGCCAGATGAACACTGAAGCTTTCTTT. It codes for CSVEAGQMNTEAFF.

This clonotype was recorded at least ten times. The chain is built from TRBV4-1 and TRBJ2-5, with TRBD1 as a possible D gene (6 bases). Germline V gives CDR1 MGHRA, CDR2 YSYEKL. V dropped 0 bases and J dropped 5 bases, with 13 bases sitting between them. CDR3 size: 15 residues. DNA for the CDR3: TGCGCCAGCAGCCAAGAGCTTGGACAGCCCGAGACCCAGTACTTC. It translates to CASSQELGQPETQYF.

This clonotype has more than one count but fewer than ten. One junction end disagrees with the germline gene, perhaps due to a read error. For the CDR3, the DNA is TGCGCCAGCAGCTCCGGGACTAATAAAGAGGCCCAGTACTTC. It specifies CASSSGTNKEAQYF. The genes are TRBV5-1 and TRBJ2-5; 7 positions match TRBD2. Germline V gene sequence: CDR1 SGHRS, CDR2 YFSETQ. This CDR3 is built from 14 residues.

This clonotype was counted between two and nine times. V usage is TRBV12-5 and J usage is TRBJ1-1; D gene unclear. The CDR3 sequence is 12 residues long. The germline V gene has CDR1 LGHNT and CDR2 FRNRAP. With 4 bases removed from V and 5 bases from J, the gap between germline ends came to 8 bases. The DNA for the CDR3 is TGTGCTAGTGGTTCGGAGTTGACTGAAGCTTTCTTT. Its protein product is CASGSELTEAFF.

Worth noting for this clonotype: A single base separates this from a much larger clone, so it may be a read error. The V gene is TRBV6-2 or TRBV6-3, the J gene TRBJ2-1; 7 bases map to TRBD2. This CDR3 is 16 amino acids long. In germline, CDR1 is MNHEY, CDR2 SVGEGT. CDR3 DNA: TGTGCCAGCAGTCCCCTCCTAGCGGTTTCCTACAATGGGCAGTTCTTC. Translation gives CASSPLLAVSYNGQFF.

In the case of this clonotype: This CDR3 is missing its conserved last phenylalanine or tryptophan, likely due to a read error. The chain employs TRBV6-5 and TRBJ2-7, with 7 bases aligning to TRBD1. Germline V gives CDR1 MNHEY, CDR2 SVGAGI. This CDR3 has 13 amino acids. V lost 2 bases to trimming and J lost 6 bases; unmatched junction nucleotides: 4. In DNA, the CDR3 is TGTGCCAGCAGTTACAGTACAGGGGTCGAGCAGTACCTC. Translating gives CASSYSTGVEQYL.

CDR3 in amino acids: CARPKGNQETQYF. The CDR3 nucleotides read TGTGCCAGACCCAAGGGGAATCAAGAGACCCAGTACTTC. The chain joins TRBV25-1 to TRBJ2-5; possible D gene TRBD1, 5 bases. Trimming cost V 9 bases and J 2 bases, with 13 bases left between them. The V gene's germline CDR1 is MGHDK and CDR2 SYGVNS. This CDR3 has 13 amino acids.